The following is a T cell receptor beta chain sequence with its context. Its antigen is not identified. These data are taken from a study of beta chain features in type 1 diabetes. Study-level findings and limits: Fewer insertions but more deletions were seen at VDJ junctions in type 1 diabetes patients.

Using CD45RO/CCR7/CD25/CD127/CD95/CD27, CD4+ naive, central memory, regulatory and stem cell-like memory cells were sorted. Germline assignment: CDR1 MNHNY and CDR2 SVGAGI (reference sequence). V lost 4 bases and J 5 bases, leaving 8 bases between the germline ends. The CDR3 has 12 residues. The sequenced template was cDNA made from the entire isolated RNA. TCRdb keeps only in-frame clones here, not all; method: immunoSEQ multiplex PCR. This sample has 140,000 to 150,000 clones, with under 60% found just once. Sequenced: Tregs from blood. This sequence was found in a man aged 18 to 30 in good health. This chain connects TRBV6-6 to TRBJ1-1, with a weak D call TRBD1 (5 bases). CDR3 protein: CASSWGNTEAFF. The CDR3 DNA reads TGTGCCAGCAGTTGGGGCAATACTGAAGCTTTCTTT.